One sample yielded the 32 T cell receptor beta chains listed below, sequenced in a study of glioma-infiltrating T cells. Using RNA template, CDR3s of TCR alpha and beta were amplified with iRepertoire arm-PCR. TCRdb re-derived calls from the multiplex PCR reads in MiXCR, one entry per CDR3 protein. This sample has around 150,000 distinct CDR3 sequences, with about 39% found just once. Sequenced input: glioma tissue, nonneoplastic brain tissue, or PBMCs (not recorded which). The receptors stem from a human donor with low-grade glioma or glioblastoma, undergoing nonglioma brain surgery, or in good health (not recorded which).

This clonotype was seen only a few times. The chain links TRBV6-2 or TRBV6-3 to TRBJ2-3; tentatively, D is TRBD2 (7 bases). The germline gives CDR1 MNHEY, CDR2 SVGEGT. CDR3 size: 14 residues. Trimming took off 7 bases at V and 4 bases at J, with 15 bases between the two ends. Here the CDR3 DNA reads TGTGCCAGCACCCGAGGGGGGGCCCCAGATACGCAGTATTTT. Its translation: CASTRGGAPDTQYF.

The table lists this clonotype with a few counts. The genes are TRBV6-2 or TRBV6-3 and TRBJ1-5; possible D gene TRBD1, 5 bases. V was trimmed by 4 bases and J by 10 bases, leaving 14 bases between them. The germline gives CDR1 MNHEY, CDR2 SVGEGT. The CDR3 sequence is 13 residues long. The chain's CDR3 is CASSSTNWDPQHF. DNA for the CDR3: TGTGCCAGCAGTTCTACGAACTGGGACCCCCAGCATTTT.

At least ten counts were recorded for this clonotype. V is TRBV20-1 and J is TRBJ1-3; D call uncertain. CDR1 is DFQATT, CDR2 SNEGSKA, per germline (reference sequence). V was clipped by 0 bases and J by 8 bases, with 11 bases between them. This CDR3 comprises 13 residues. The CDR3, as DNA: TGCAGTGCTAGAGATCAAGGGTTTCACACCATATATTTT. Protein sequence: CSARDQGFHTIYF.

J is TRBJ2-7 and V is TRBV7-9; either TRBD1 or TRBD2 may supply D (5 bases each). The CDR3 totals 12 residues. Trimming took 4 bases from V and 3 from J, leaving 7 bases between them. Germline assignment: CDR1 SEHNR and CDR2 FQNEAQ (reference sequence). CDR3 bases: TGTGCCAGCAGCTGGGACGTCTACGAGCAGTACTTC. It specifies CASSWDVYEQYF. The complete variable domain, with remaining parts taken from reference TRBV7-9 and TRBJ2-7, reads DTGVSQNPRHKITKRGQNVTFRCDPISEHNRLYWYRQTLGQGPEFLTYFQNEAQLEKSRLLSDRFSAERPKGSFSTLEIQRTEQGDSAMYLCASSWDVYEQYFGPGTRLTVT.

The J gene is TRBJ2-3, the V gene TRBV2, with D possibly being TRBD1 (5 bases). Germline CDR1 SNHLY, CDR2 FYNNEI. V was clipped by 11 bases and J by 6 bases, with 12 bases between them. The CDR3 length is 11 residues. The CDR3 DNA reads TGTGCCCGAAGGGGATATGATACGCAGTATTTT. Its translation is CARRGYDTQYF.

This clonotype was seen more than once but under ten times. V and J are TRBV6-1 and TRBJ1-4; unclear D gene. CDR1 and CDR2 from the germline V gene are MNHNS and SASEGT. CDR3 length equals 14 residues. The V end was cut by 5 bases, the J end by 4 bases, with 11 bases between. The CDR3, as DNA: TGTGCCAGCAGTCCCGGCACGGTTAATGAAAAACTGTTTTTT. Translation: CASSPGTVNEKLFF.

The CDR3 bases are TGTGCCAGCAGGGGGACAGGCCGGGAAAAACTGTTTTTT. Translated: CASRGTGREKLFF. This rearrangement joins TRBV6-1 to TRBJ1-4, with 8 bases lining up with TRBD1. The V segment lost 6 bases and the J segment 8 bases; nucleotides outside the gene matches: 5. Germline lookup yields CDR1 MNHNS and CDR2 SASEGT. The CDR3 covers 13 residues.

The rearrangement uses TRBV2 and TRBJ2-3; no definite D call. The CDR3 loop spans 13 amino acids. V was pared by 4 bases and J by 5 bases, with 10 bases between. Germline loops: CDR1 SNHLY, CDR2 FYNNEI. The CDR3 spells CASSAQERDTQYF. The CDR3 nucleotides read TGTGCCAGCAGTGCCCAGGAGAGAGATACGCAGTATTTT. Full variable domain (rest looked up from reference TRBV2 and TRBJ2-3): EPEVTQTPSHQVTQMGQEVILRCVPISNHLYFYWYRQILGQKVEFLVSFYNNEISEKSEIFDDQFSVERPDGSNFTLKIRSTKLEDSAMYFCASSAQERDTQYFGPGTRLTVL.

As concerns this clonotype: A clone one base away is much larger, so this may be a read error. The chain is built from TRBV27 and TRBJ2-1; the D gene is possibly TRBD1 (6 bases). CDR1 is MNHEY and CDR2 is SMNVEV in the germline V gene (reference sequence). The CDR3 spans 16 residues. The CDR3 sequence is CTSKSGTTHSYNEQFF. The DNA for the CDR3 is TGTACCAGCAAATCCGGGACAACCCACTCCTACAATGAGCAGTTCTTC.

The chain combines TRBV18 with TRBJ2-7; D may be TRBD1 or TRBD2 (5 bases each). The V gene's germline CDR1 is KGHSH and CDR2 LQKENI. V was trimmed by 3 bases and J by 0 bases, leaving 9 bases between them. This CDR3 comprises 14 residues. The CDR3 region has the DNA TGTGCCAGCTCACCCGGGACCGCCTCCTACGAGCAGTACTTC. Translating gives CASSPGTASYEQYF.

This clonotype was counted between two and nine times. The chain recombines TRBV28 with TRBJ2-2; D is uncertain. This CDR3 comprises 13 residues. CDR1 is MDHEN and CDR2 is SYDVKM in the germline V gene. Trimming pared 3 bases from V and 2 bases from J, leaving 4 bases between. The CDR3 region has the DNA TGTGCCAGCAGTTTTTCCAACACCGGGGAGCTGTTTTTT. Residues: CASSFSNTGELFF.

The chain has TRBV4-1 and TRBJ2-7; D unclear. The germline V gene encodes CDR1 MGHRA and CDR2 YSYEKL. This CDR3 is 14 amino acids long. V dropped 1 base and J dropped 6 bases, with 13 bases sitting between them. CDR3 sequence (DNA): TGCGCCAGCAGCCAAGTTTTGGGAATCGGCGAGCAGTACTTC. Translating gives CASSQVLGIGEQYF.

This clonotype was detected ten times or more. The chain recombines TRBV2 with TRBJ1-6; TRBD1 agrees at 8 bases. The CDR3 has 13 amino acids. V lost 9 bases to trimming and J lost 12 bases; unmatched junction nucleotides: 10. The V gene's germline CDR1 is SNHLY and CDR2 FYNNEI. As DNA, the CDR3 is TGTGCCAGTCAAGGACAGGGAAAAGAACCCCTCCACTTT. Its translation is CASQGQGKEPLHF. The full variable domain, in which reference TRBV2 and TRBJ1-6 provide the parts outside the CDR3, is EPEVTQTPSHQVTQMGQEVILRCVPISNHLYFYWYRQILGQKVEFLVSFYNNEISEKSEIFDDQFSVERPDGSNFTLKIRSTKLEDSAMYFCASQGQGKEPLHFGNGTRLTVT.

Regarding this clonotype: The junction departs from the called germline gene at one end, perhaps through a read error. The chain has TRBV6-1 and TRBJ1-5, with D unresolved. CDR1 and CDR2 (germline): MNHNS, SASEGT. CDR3 size: 12 residues. DNA of the CDR3: TGCGCCAGCAGTCCGGGGAGTCAGCCCCAGCATTTT. This codes for CASSPGSQPQHF.

This chain uses TRBV6-1 with TRBJ2-7; D ambiguous. The CDR3 length is 13 residues. Trimming stripped 5 bases from V and 2 bases from J, with 10 bases between. CDR1 and CDR2 (germline): MNHNS, SASEGT. The CDR3, as DNA: TGTGCCAGCAGTTTCAACACTGCCTACGAGCAGTACTTC. Translated: CASSFNTAYEQYF.

The rearrangement uses TRBV3-1 and TRBJ2-5; D possibly matches TRBD1 or TRBD2 (5 bases each). Germline V CDR1 and CDR2: LGHDT, YNNKEL (reference sequence). CDR3 length: 17 residues. Trimming took 8 bases from V and 1 from J, leaving 23 bases between them. CDR3 region: CASGRSGTATAQETQYF. CDR3 nucleotide sequence: TGTGCCAGCGGGAGATCCGGGACCGCGACCGCCCAAGAGACCCAGTACTTC.

The gene calls are TRBV11-1 and TRBJ2-2, with D hard to call. CDR1 is SGHAT, CDR2 FQDESV, per germline (reference sequence). V gave up 2 bases and J gave up 3 bases, with 7 bases separating them. The length of the CDR3 is 14 residues. CDR3 bases: TGTGCCAGCAGCTTATTGTCGGACACCGGGGAGCTGTTTTTT. This translates into CASSLLSDTGELFF.

This clonotype appeared a few times. This CDR3 reads CSARDAGTGNTIYF. Here the CDR3 DNA reads TGCAGTGCTAGAGATGCCGGGACAGGAAACACCATATATTTT. The chain combines TRBV20-1 with TRBJ1-3, with D maybe TRBD1 (6 bases). V lost 0 bases, J lost 4 bases, and 10 bases lay in between. Germline CDR1 reads DFQATT; CDR2 reads SNEGSKA (reference sequence). The CDR3 has 14 residues.

The gene calls are TRBV10-3 and TRBJ2-3; tentatively, D is TRBD1 or TRBD2 (5 bases each). V lost 7 bases to trimming and J lost 1 base, with 9 bases between them. The CDR3 runs to 13 residues. The V gene's germline CDR1 is ENHRY and CDR2 SYGVKD. The CDR3 spells CAIKGRRTDTQYF. The CDR3 DNA sequence: TGTGCCATCAAGGGACGTCGCACAGATACGCAGTATTTT.

The chain employs TRBV20-1 and TRBJ2-7, with D possibly being TRBD1 (5 bases). CDR1 DFQATT and CDR2 SNEGSKA come from the germline V gene (reference sequence). V dropped 6 bases and J dropped 0 bases, with 15 bases sitting between them. The CDR3 totals 14 residues. The CDR3 here is CSASRWGDSYEQYF. CDR3 in DNA: TGCAGTGCCTCACGGTGGGGCGACTCCTACGAGCAGTACTTC.

The sample holds a few counts of this clonotype. The V call is TRBV7-2, the J call TRBJ2-5; D could derive from TRBD1 or TRBD2 (5 bases each). V lost 6 bases and J 4 bases, leaving 15 bases between the germline ends. This CDR3 spans 14 amino acids. Germline lookup yields CDR1 SGHTA and CDR2 FQGNSA. CDR3 amino acids: CASSTPPGRETQYF. In DNA, the CDR3 is TGTGCCAGCAGTACACCCCCGGGACGAGAGACCCAGTACTTC.

This clonotype was found many times. J is TRBJ2-7 and V is TRBV6-1; possible D gene TRBD2, 5 bases. CDR1 MNHNS and CDR2 SASEGT come from the germline V gene. The CDR3 is 13 amino acids. The germline V and J ends were trimmed by 5 bases and 5 bases, with 13 bases remaining between them. In DNA form, the CDR3 reads TGTGCCAGCAGTTATTGGGAGTCGGACGAGCAGTACTTC. It encodes CASSYWESDEQYF.

The chain joins TRBV20-1 to TRBJ2-5; unclear D gene. Germline V lookup: CDR1 DFQATT, CDR2 SNEGSKA (reference sequence). Trimming cost V 3 bases and J 5 bases, with 13 bases left between them. The CDR3 is 13 residues long. CDR3 in DNA: TGCAGTGCTAGTCGAGTTCCCGGTGAGACCCAGTACTTC. Translating it yields CSASRVPGETQYF.

The V gene is TRBV5-1, the J gene TRBJ1-1; D ambiguous. V dropped 2 bases and J dropped 1 base, with 12 bases sitting between them. The CDR3 covers 15 residues. Germline CDR1 SGHRS, CDR2 YFSETQ. The CDR3 loop reads CASSFSGTGNTEAFF. CDR3 DNA sequence: TGCGCCAGCAGCTTTAGTGGCACCGGGAACACTGAAGCTTTCTTT. The full variable domain, completed using reference TRBV5-1 and TRBJ1-1, is KAGVTQTPRYLIKTRGQQVTLSCSPISGHRSVSWYQQTPGQGLQFLFEYFSETQRNKGNFPGRFSGRQFSNSRSEMNVSTLELGDSALYLCASSFSGTGNTEAFFGQGTRLTVV.

Worth noting for this clonotype: A junction boundary mismatches the germline segment, possibly from a read error. V is TRBV6-2 or TRBV6-3 and J is TRBJ2-1; TRBD2 agrees at 8 bases. The CDR3 runs 15 residues. The germline CDR1 and CDR2 sequences are MNHEY and SVGEGT. Here the CDR3 reads CAISPTSGGANEQFF. The CDR3 DNA reads as TGTGCCATCAGTCCCACTAGCGGAGGGGCGAATGAGCAGTTCTTC.

This sequence joins TRBV20-1 and TRBJ1-5; a weak D match, TRBD1 (6 bases). The V end was cut by 3 bases, the J end by 2 bases, with 11 bases between. The germline gives CDR1 DFQATT, CDR2 SNEGSKA (reference sequence). The CDR3 has 14 residues. This CDR3 is CSASWGQGNQPQHF. The CDR3 DNA follows: TGCAGTGCTAGTTGGGGGCAGGGCAATCAGCCCCAGCATTTT.

The chain combines TRBV19 with TRBJ2-7; 11 bases align to TRBD1. Germline V CDR1 and CDR2: LNHDA, SQIVND (reference sequence). The CDR3 extends over 15 amino acids. V was pared by 5 bases and J by 3 bases, with 6 bases of the junction left unmatched. CDR3 region: CASSLYGTGGYEQYF. CDR3 coding DNA: TGTGCCAGTAGTCTCTATGGGACAGGGGGCTACGAGCAGTACTTC. Using reference TRBV19 and TRBJ2-7 for the parts outside the CDR3, the full variable domain is DGGITQSPKYLFRKEGQNVTLSCEQNLNHDAMYWYRQDPGQGLRLIYYSQIVNDFQKGDIAEGYSVSREKKESFPLTVTSAQKNPTAFYLCASSLYGTGGYEQYFGPGTRLTVT.

This clonotype was seen only a few times. The chain employs TRBV6-2 or TRBV6-3 and TRBJ1-2; D remains unclear. This CDR3 contains 11 residues. Germline CDR1 is MNHEY and CDR2 is SVGEGT. The V gene lost 6 bases and the J gene lost 7 bases, with 9 bases spanning the gap. DNA of the CDR3: TGTGCCAGCAGCGCGACTTTTGGCTACACCTTC. Encoded protein: CASSATFGYTF.

The chain recombines TRBV6-1 with TRBJ2-1; 14 bases line up with TRBD2. This CDR3 region has 16 residues. CDR1 is MNHNS, CDR2 SASEGT, per germline. Germline trimming cut 4 bases from V and 7 bases from J; bases unmatched to any gene: 6. CDR3 in amino acids: CASSGLAGGPRNEQFF. The CDR3 DNA is TGTGCCAGCAGTGGACTAGCGGGAGGGCCTCGGAATGAGCAGTTCTTC.

The chain uses TRBV20-1 and TRBJ2-7; D is undetermined. CDR1 and CDR2 (germline): DFQATT, SNEGSKA (reference sequence). The CDR3 is 15 residues long. Trimming took off 5 bases at V and 3 bases at J, with 20 bases between the two ends. As DNA, the CDR3 is TGCAGTGCTGCCCGGACCACCTCCCCAAGCTACGAGCAGTACTTC. Protein product: CSAARTTSPSYEQYF.

The chain is built from TRBV18 and TRBJ1-1, with TRBD1 matching over 8 bases. The V and J ends lost 6 bases and 1 base, in that order; junction bases with no gene match: 4. The CDR3 runs 14 residues. Germline-derived CDR1 and CDR2 are KGHSH and LQKENI. This chain's CDR3 is CASSIGTGNTEAFF. CDR3 DNA sequence: TGTGCCAGCTCGATCGGGACAGGGAACACTGAAGCTTTCTTT.

V gene TRBV2 combines with J gene TRBJ2-3; D might be TRBD2 (5 bases). The V and J ends lost 3 bases and 5 bases respectively, with 15 bases between them. Per the germline V gene, CDR1 is SNHLY and CDR2 is FYNNEI. The CDR3 has 15 amino acids. The CDR3 protein is CASSDVGVGVDTQYF. CDR3 DNA: TGTGCCAGCAGTGATGTGGGAGTCGGGGTAGATACGCAGTATTTT.